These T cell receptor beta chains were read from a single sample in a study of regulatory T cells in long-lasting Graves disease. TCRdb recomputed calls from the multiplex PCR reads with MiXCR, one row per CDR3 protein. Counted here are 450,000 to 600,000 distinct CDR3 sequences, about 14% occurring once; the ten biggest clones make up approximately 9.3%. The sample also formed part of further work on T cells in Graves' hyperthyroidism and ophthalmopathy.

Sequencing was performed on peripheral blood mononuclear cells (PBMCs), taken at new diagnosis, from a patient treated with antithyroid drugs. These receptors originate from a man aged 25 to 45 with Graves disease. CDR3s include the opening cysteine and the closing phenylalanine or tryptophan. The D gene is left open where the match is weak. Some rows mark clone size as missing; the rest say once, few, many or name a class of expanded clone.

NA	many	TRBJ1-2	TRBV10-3	TGTGCCATCAGTGAGTCACAGGGCTATGGCTACACCTTC	CAISESQGYGYTF
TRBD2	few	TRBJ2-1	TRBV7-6	TGTGCCAGCAGCTTAGAGGCTAGCGGCGGTGAGCAGTTCTTC	CASSLEASGGEQFF
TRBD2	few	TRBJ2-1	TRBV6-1	TGTGCCAGCAGTGAAGAAAGCGGGACTGACTACAATGAGCAGTTCTTC	CASSEESGTDYNEQFF
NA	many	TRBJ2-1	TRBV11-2	TGTGCCAGCAGCTTGGACGGCAATGAGCAGTTCTTC	CASSLDGNEQFF
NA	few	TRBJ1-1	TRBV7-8	TGTGCCAGCAGCCCCTCCCGGGGGCGGAAAGATGACACTGAAGCTTTCTTT	CASSPSRGRKDDTEAFF
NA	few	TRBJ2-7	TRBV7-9	TGTGCCAGCAGCTTTGGAGATTACGGGCAGTACTTC	CASSFGDYGQYF
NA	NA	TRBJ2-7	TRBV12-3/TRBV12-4	TGTGCCAGCAATTTCTGGGAGAGTAGGTACGAGCAGTACTTC	CASNFWESRYEQYF
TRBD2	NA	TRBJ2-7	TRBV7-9	TGTGCCAGCAGCTCTTCCCCTGGAGCGGGAGGGCCAGACGAGCAGTACTTC	CASSSSPGAGGPDEQYF
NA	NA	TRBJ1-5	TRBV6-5	TGTGCCAGCAGTTCGGCCAGGGAGGGACAGCCCCAGCATTTT	CASSSAREGQPQHF
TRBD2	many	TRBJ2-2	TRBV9	TGTGCCAGCAGCGTAGACGGGAGGATCGGGGAGCTGTTTTTT	CASSVDGRIGELFF
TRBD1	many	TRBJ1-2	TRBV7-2	TGTGCCAGCAGCTTACCCTTGGCAGGGGGCAGCTATGGCTACACCTTC	CASSLPLAGGSYGYTF
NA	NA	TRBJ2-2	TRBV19	TGTGCCAGTAGTATTTTCGGAACGAACACCGGGGAGCTGTTTTTT	CASSIFGTNTGELFF
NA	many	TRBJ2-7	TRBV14	TGTGCCAGCAGCCAACGGGGAGGACGTGGTCCCTACGAGCAGTACTTC	CASSQRGGRGPYEQYF
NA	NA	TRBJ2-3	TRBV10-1	TGCGCCAGCAGTGATCGGGCTGCGTCCACAGATACGCAGTATTTT	CASSDRAASTDTQYF